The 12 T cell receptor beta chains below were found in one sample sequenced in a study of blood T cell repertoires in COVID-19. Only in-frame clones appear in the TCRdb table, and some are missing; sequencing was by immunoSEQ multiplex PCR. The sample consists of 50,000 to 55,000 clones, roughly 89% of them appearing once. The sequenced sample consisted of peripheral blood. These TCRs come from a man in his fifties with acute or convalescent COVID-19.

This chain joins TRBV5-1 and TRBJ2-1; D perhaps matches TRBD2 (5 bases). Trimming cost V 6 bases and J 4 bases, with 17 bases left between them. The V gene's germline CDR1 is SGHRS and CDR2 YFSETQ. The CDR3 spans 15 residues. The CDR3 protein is CASTPDARAYNEQFF. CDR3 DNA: TGCGCCAGCACCCCGGACGCGAGGGCGTACAATGAGCAGTTCTTC.

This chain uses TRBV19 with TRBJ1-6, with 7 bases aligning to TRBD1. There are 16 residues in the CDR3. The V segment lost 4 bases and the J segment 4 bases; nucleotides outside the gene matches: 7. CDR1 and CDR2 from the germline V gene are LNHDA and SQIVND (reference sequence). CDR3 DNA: TGTGCCAGTAGTACCCCTAACAGGGGTTATAATTCACCCCTCCACTTT. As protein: CASSTPNRGYNSPLHF.

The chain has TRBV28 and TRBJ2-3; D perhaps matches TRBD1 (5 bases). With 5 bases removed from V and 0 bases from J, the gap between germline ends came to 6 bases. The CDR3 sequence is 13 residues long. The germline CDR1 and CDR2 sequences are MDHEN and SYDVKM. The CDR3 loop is CASSDSSTDTQYF. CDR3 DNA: TGTGCCAGCAGTGACAGCAGCACAGATACGCAGTATTTT.

CDR3 residues: CSAPENYGYTF. The CDR3 region has the DNA TGCAGCGCCCCCGAGAACTATGGCTACACCTTC. The chain links TRBV29-1 to TRBJ1-2; unclear D gene. Trimming shortened V by 7 bases and J by 2 bases, and 8 bases separated the two germline ends. Germline V gene data show CDR1 as SQVTM and CDR2 as ANQGSEA. This CDR3 comprises 11 residues. The variable domain in full, with the rest retrieved from reference TRBV29-1 and TRBJ1-2, is SAVISQKPSRDICQRGTSLTIQCQVDSQVTMMFWYRQQPGQSLTLIATANQGSEATYESGFVIDKFPISRPNLTFSTLTVSNMSPEDSSIYLCSAPENYGYTFGSGTRLTVV.

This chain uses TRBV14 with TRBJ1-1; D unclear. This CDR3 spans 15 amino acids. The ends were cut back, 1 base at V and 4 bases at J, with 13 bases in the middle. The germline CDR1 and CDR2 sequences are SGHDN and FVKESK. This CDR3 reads CASSQAKRRSTEAFF. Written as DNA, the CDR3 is TGTGCCAGCAGCCAAGCAAAACGGAGGTCCACTGAAGCTTTCTTT.

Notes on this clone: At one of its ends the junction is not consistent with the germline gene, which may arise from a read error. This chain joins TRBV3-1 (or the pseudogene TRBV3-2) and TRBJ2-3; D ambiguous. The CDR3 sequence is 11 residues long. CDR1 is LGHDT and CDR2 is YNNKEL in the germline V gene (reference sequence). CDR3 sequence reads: CASSQGLLRSF. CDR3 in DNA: TGTGCCAGCAGCCAAGGGTTATTACGGAGTTTT.

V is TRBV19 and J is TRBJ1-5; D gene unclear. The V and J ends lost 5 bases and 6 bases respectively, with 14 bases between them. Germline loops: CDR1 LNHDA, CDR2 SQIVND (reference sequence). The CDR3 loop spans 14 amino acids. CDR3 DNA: TGTGCCAGTAGTCCCTTCTCAGGTTTTCAGCCCCAGCATTTT. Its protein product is CASSPFSGFQPQHF.

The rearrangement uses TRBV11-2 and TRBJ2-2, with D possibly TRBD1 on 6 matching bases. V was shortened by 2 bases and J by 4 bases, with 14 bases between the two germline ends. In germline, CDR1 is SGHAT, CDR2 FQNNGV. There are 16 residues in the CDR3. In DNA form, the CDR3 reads TGTGCCAGCAGCTTAATAGGCAGGGGAAGCACCGGGGAGCTGTTTTTT. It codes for CASSLIGRGSTGELFF.

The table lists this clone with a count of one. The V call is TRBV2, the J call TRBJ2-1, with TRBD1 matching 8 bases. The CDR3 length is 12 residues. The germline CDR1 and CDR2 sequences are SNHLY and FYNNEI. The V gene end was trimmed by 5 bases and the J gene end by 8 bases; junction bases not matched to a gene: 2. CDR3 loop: CASSLTGDEQFF. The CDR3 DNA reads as TGTGCCAGCAGTTTGACAGGGGATGAGCAGTTCTTC.

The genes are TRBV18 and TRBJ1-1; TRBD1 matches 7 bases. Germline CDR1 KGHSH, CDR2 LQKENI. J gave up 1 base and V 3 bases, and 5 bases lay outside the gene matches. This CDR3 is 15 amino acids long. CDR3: CASSPTQGRNTEAFF. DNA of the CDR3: TGTGCCAGCTCACCGACACAGGGGAGGAACACTGAAGCTTTCTTT.

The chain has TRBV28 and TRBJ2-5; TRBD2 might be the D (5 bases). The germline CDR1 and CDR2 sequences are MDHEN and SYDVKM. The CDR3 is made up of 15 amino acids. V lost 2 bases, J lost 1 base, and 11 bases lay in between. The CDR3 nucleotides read TGTGCCAGCAGTTTAGAGGGCAGGACCCAAGAGACCCAGTACTTC. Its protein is CASSLEGRTQETQYF.

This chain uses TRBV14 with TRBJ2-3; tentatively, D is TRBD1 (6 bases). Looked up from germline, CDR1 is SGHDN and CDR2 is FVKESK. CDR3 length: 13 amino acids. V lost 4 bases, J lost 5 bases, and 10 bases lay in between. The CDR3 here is CASSRTVGDTQYF. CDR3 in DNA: TGTGCCAGCAGCCGGACAGTCGGAGATACGCAGTATTTT. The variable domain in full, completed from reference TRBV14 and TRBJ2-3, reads EAGVTQFPSHSVIEKGQTVTLRCDPISGHDNLYWYRRVMGKEIKFLLHFVKESKQDESGMPNNRFLAERTGGTYSTLKVQPAELEDSGVYFCASSRTVGDTQYFGPGTRLTVL.